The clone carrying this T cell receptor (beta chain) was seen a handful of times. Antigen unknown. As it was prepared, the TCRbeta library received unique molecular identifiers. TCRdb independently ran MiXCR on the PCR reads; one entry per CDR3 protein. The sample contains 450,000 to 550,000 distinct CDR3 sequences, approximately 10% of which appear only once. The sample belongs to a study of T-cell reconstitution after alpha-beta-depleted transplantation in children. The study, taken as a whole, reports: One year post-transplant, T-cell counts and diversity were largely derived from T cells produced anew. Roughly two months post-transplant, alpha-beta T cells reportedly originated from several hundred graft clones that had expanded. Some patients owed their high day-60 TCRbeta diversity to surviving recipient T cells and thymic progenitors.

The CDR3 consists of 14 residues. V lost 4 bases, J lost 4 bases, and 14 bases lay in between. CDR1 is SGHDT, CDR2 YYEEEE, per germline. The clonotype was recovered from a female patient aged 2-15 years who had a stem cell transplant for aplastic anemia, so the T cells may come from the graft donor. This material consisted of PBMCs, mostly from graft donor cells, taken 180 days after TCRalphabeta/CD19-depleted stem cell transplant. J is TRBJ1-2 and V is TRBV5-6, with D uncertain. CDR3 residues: CASSALNGAYGYTF. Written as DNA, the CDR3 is TGTGCCAGCAGCGCCCTCAACGGAGCCTATGGCTACACCTTC.